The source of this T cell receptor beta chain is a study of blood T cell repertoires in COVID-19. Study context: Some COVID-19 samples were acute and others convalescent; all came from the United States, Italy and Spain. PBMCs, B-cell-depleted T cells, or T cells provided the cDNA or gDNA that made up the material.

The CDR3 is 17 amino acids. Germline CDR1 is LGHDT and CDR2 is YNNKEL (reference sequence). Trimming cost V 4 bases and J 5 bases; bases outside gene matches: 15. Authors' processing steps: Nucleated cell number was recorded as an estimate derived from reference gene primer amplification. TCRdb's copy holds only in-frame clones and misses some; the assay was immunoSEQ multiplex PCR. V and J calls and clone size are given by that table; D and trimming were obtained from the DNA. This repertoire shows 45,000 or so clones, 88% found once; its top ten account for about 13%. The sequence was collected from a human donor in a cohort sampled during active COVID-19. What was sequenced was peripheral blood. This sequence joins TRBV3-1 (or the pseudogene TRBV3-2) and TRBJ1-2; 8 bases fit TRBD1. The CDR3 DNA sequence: TGTGCCAGCAGCCTGACAGGGGCGGAAGACCTTAGATATGGCTACACCTTC. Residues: CASSLTGAEDLRYGYTF.